This T cell receptor beta chain stems from a study of blood T cells in healthy people across ages. PCR was performed a second time for roughly 6 to 12 cycles using a sample-barcoded 5' primer and a J-beta primer mix. Each CDR3 protein gets one entry after TCRdb re-called the 5' RACE reads with MiXCR. Of 800,000 to 1,000,000 distinct CDR3 sequences listed, about 48% are singletons. This CDR3 contains 15 residues. V was clipped by 5 bases and J by 8 bases; unmatched bases: 12. Germline V gene data show CDR1 as SGHTA and CDR2 as FQGTGA. This TCR was recovered from a man aged 30 to 45 in good health. Input material: blood. The rearrangement uses TRBV7-3 and TRBJ2-1, with 7 bases identical to TRBD1. CDR3 DNA: TGTGCCAGCAGCCCCATAGACGACAGGGCCGATGAGCAGTTCTTC. It yields the protein CASSPIDDRADEQFF.